Presented here are 6 T cell receptor beta chains from one specimen sequenced in a study of blood T cell repertoires in COVID-19. TCRdb's table, derived via immunoSEQ multiplex PCR, lists solely in-frame clones and lacks some. The sample lists about 430,000 clones, around 87% occurring once. The material sequenced was PBMCs or T cells enriched from blood (not recorded which). These TCRs come from a woman aged 25 to 39 with acute COVID-19.

The genes are TRBV19 and TRBJ2-5; the D gene is possibly TRBD2 (7 bases). V was cut by 3 bases and J by 1 base, with 12 bases left in between. CDR1 is LNHDA and CDR2 is SQIVND in the germline V gene (reference sequence). The CDR3 has 15 residues. CDR3 sequence (DNA): TGTGCCAGTAGTATTGGGGGGGGCCCCCAAGAGACCCAGTACTTC. Its translation is CASSIGGGPQETQYF.

This sequence joins TRBV6-5 and TRBJ1-3; D remains ambiguous. CDR3 size: 15 residues. Germline loops: CDR1 MNHEY, CDR2 SVGAGI. Deletions cut 7 bases from V and 2 bases from J, with 15 bases between. CDR3: CASTYGLAPGNTIYF. As DNA, the CDR3 is TGTGCCAGCACCTACGGTCTCGCTCCTGGAAACACCATATATTTT.

A single count supports this clone. This sequence joins TRBV3-1 (or the pseudogene TRBV3-2) and TRBJ1-2; possibly TRBD1 for D (6 bases). CDR1 and CDR2 from the germline V gene are LGHDT and YNNKEL (reference sequence). The CDR3 totals 17 residues. The germline V and J ends were trimmed by 1 base and 2 bases, with 17 bases remaining between them. In DNA form, the CDR3 reads TGTGCCAGCAGCCAAGTCTGGCAAGGACAGTTAAACTATGGCTACACCTTC. Encoded protein: CASSQVWQGQLNYGYTF.

The chain couples TRBV4-1 to TRBJ1-2; TRBD1 agrees at 9 bases. J lost 7 bases, V lost 1 base, and 4 bases had no gene match. In germline, CDR1 is MGHRA, CDR2 YSYEKL. The CDR3 runs to 14 residues. For the CDR3, the DNA is TGCGCCAGCAGCCAAGGGCCGGACAGGGGTGGCTACACCTTC. Its protein product is CASSQGPDRGGYTF.

The V and J genes are TRBV28 and TRBJ2-7, with TRBD1 identical over 8 bases. J gave up 3 bases and V 2 bases, and 9 bases lay outside the gene matches. CDR1 is MDHEN and CDR2 is SYDVKM in the germline V gene. The CDR3 is 16 amino acids. In nucleotides, the CDR3 is TGTGCCAGCAGTTTAAGAGATAACAGGGGGTTCTACGAGCAGTACTTC. Translation gives CASSLRDNRGFYEQYF.

The chain employs TRBV4-3 and TRBJ1-6; TRBD1 matches 10 bases. CDR3 size: 16 residues. The J segment lost 5 bases and the V segment lost 3 bases, leaving 4 bases of the junction unmatched. CDR1 is LGHNA, CDR2 YSLEER, per germline. The CDR3 region has the DNA TGCGCCAGCAGCCACGCCGACAGGGGGCATAATTCACCCCTCCACTTT. It encodes CASSHADRGHNSPLHF.